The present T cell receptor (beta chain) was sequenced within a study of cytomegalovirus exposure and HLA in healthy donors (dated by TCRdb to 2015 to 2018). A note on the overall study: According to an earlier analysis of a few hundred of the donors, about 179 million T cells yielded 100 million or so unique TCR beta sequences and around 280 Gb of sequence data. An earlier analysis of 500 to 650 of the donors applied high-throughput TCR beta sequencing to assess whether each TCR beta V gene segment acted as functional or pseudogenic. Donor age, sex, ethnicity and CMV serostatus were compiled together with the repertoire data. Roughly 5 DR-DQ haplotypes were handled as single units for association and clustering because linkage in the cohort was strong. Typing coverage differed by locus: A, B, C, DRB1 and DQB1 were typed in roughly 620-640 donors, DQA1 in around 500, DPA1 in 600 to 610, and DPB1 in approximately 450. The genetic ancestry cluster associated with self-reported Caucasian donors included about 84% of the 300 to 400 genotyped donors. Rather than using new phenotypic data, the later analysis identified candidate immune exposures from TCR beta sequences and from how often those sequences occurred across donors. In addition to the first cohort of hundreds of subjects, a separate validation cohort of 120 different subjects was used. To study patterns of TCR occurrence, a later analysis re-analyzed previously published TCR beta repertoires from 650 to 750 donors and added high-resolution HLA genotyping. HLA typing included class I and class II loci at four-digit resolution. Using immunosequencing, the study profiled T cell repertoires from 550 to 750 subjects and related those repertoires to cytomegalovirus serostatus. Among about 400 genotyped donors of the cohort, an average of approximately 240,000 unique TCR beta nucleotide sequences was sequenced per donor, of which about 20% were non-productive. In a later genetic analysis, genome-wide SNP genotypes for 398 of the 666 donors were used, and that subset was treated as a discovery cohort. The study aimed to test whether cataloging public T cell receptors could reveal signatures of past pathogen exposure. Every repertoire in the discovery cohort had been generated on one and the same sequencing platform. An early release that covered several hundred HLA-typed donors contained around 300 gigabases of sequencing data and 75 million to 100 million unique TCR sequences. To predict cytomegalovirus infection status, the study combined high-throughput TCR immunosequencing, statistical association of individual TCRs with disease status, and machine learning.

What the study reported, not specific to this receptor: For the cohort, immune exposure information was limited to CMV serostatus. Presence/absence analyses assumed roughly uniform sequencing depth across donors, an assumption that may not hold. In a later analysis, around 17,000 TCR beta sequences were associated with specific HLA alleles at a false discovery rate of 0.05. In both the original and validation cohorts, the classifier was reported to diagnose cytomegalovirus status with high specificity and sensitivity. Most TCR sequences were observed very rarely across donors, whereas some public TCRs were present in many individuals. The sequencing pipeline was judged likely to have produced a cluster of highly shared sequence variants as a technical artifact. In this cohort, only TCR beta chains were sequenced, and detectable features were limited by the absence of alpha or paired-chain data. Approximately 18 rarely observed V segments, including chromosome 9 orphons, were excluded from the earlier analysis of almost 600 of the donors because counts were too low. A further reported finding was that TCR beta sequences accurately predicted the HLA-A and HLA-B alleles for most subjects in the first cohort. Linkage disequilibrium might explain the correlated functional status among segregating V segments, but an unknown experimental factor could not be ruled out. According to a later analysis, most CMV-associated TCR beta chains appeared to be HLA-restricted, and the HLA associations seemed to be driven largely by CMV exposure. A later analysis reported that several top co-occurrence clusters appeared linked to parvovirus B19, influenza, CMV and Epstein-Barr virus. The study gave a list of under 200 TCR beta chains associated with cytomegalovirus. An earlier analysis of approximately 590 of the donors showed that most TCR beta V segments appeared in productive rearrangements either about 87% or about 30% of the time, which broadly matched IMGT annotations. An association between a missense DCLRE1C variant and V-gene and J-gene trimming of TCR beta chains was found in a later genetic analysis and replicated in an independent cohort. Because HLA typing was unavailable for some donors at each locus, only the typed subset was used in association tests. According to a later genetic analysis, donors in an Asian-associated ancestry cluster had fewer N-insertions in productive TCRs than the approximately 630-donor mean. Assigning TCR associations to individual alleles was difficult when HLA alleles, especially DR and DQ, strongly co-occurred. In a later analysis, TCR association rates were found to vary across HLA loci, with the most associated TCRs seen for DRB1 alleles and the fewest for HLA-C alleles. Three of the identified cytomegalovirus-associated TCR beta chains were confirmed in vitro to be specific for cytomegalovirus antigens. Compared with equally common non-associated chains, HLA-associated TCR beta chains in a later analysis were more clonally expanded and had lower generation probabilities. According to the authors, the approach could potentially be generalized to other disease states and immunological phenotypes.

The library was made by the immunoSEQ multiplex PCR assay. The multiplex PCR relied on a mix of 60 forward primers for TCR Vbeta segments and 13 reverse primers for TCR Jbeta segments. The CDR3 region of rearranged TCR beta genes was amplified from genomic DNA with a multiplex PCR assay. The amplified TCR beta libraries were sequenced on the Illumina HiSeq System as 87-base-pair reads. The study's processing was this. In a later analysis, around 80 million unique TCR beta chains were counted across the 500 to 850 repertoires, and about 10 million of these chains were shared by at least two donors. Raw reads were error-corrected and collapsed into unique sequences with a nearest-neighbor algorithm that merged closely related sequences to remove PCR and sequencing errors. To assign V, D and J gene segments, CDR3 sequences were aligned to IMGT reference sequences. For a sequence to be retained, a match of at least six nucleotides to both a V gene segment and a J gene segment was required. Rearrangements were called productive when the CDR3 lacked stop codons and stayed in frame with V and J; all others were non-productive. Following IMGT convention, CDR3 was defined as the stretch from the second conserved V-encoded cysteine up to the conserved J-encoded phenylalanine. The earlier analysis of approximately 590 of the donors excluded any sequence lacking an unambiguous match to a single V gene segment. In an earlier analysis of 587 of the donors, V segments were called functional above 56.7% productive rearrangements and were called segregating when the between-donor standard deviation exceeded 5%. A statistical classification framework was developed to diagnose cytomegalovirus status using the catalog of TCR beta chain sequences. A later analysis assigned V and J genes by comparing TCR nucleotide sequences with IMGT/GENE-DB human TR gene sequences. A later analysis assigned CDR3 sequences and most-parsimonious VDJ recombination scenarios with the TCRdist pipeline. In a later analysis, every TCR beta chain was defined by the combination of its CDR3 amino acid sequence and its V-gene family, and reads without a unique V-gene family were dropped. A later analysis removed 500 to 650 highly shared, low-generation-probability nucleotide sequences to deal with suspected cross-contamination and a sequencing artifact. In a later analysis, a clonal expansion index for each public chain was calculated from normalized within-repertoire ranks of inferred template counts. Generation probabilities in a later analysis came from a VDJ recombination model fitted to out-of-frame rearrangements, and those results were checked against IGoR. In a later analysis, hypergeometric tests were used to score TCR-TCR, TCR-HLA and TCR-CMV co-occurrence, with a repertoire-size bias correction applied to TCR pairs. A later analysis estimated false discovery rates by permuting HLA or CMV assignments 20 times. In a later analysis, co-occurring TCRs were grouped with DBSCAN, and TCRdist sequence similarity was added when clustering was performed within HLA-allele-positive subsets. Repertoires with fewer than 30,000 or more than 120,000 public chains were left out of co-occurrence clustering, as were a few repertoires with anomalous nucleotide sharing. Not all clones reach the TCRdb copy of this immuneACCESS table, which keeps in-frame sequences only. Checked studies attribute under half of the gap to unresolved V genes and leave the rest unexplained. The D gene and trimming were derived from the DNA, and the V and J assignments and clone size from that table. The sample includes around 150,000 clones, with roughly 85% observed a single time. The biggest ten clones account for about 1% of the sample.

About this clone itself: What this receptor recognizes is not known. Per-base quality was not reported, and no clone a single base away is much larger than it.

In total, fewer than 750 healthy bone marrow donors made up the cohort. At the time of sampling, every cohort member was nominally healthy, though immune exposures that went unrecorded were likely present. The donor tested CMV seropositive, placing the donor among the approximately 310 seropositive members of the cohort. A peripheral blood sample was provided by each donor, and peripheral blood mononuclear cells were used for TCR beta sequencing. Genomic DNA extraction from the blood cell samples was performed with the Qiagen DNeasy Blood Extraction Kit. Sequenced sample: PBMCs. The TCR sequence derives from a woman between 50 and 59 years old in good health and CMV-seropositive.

The DNA sequence reads TGTGCCAGCAGTCCAGGACAGATCTATGGCTACACCTTC. Translated, this gives CASSPGQIYGYTF. Rearrangement joined TRBV28 to TRBJ1-2; the D gene is perhaps TRBD1, from 6 matching bases. V is reduced by 5 bases and J by 4 bases, leaving a spacing of 11 bases between them. CDR1 and CDR2 are read off the germline V gene as MDHEN and SYDVKM. The CDR3, from cysteine to phenylalanine, totals 13 residues. The sequence is cut down to CDR3 DNA, 39 bases in frame from base 1.